This T cell receptor beta chain is from a study of blood T cell repertoires in COVID-19. For the study at large: Samples taken during acute and convalescent COVID-19 were collected in the United States, Italy and Spain.

The germline V gene encodes CDR1 SGHTA and CDR2 FQGNSA. The ends were cut back, 5 bases at V and 3 bases at J, with 11 bases in the middle. The CDR3 sequence is 13 residues long. Source study methods: Amplified reference gene primers provided the basis for estimating nucleated cell counts. Sequencing used immunoSEQ multiplex PCR; TCRdb keeps in-frame clones, though not all of them. That table is the source of V, J and clone size, and D and trimming were worked out from the DNA. The table has about 250,000 clones, approximately 88% seen once. The clonotype comes from a woman under 40 with COVID-19, enrolled during active disease. The gene calls are TRBV7-2 and TRBJ2-7, with D tentatively TRBD1 (6 bases). The sample was peripheral blood. For the CDR3, the DNA is TGTGCCAGCAGCAGACAGGAAGACTACGAGCAGTACGTC. Translation: CASSRQEDYEQYV.